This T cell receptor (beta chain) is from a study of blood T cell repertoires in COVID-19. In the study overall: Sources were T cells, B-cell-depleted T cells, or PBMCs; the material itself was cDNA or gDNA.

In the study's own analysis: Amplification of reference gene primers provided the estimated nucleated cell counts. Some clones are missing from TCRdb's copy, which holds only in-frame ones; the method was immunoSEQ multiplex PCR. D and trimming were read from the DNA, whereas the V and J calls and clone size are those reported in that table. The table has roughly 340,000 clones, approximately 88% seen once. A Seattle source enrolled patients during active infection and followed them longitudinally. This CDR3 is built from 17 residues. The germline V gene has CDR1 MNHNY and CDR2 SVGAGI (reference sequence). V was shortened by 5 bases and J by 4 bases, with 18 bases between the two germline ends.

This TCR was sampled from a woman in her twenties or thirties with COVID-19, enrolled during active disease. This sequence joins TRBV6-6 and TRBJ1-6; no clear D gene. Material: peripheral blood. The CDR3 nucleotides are TGTGCCAGCAGTCTCCGGGCGGGCCGGAGGTATAATTCACCCCTCCACTTT. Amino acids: CASSLRAGRRYNSPLHF.